A single sample gave rise to the 14 T cell receptor beta chains below, sequenced in a study of molecular identifiers for immune sequencing clone quantification. TCRdb redid the calling of the PCR reads with MiXCR, one entry per CDR3 protein. The sample lists approximately 590,000 distinct CDR3 sequences, roughly 23% occurring once. The material sequenced was naive CD8+ T cells from blood, with Jurkat cell RNA spiked in. Stated subset: FACS-sorted CD8+CD4-CCR7+CD45RA+ naive T cells. The source of these receptors is a human donor in good health. Some libraries in this study had Jurkat cell RNA spiked in.

Remarks on this clonotype: A much larger clone differs by one base, so this may be a read error. The final CDR3 position lacks the conserved phenylalanine or tryptophan, pointing to a likely read error. This sequence joins TRBV20-1 and TRBJ2-3, with 11 nucleotides matching TRBD1. J lost 4 bases, V lost 3 bases, and 6 bases had no gene match. This CDR3 contains 15 residues. Germline V gene lookup returns CDR1 DFQATT and CDR2 SNEGSKA (reference sequence). The CDR3 region has the DNA TGCAGTGCTAGGGACAGGGGGCAGGTAGCAGATACGCAGTATCTT. Its protein is CSARDRGQVADTQYL.

Remarks on this clonotype: Given the absence of the conserved phenylalanine or tryptophan at the CDR3 end, a read error is likely. This chain uses TRBV5-3 with TRBJ2-3, with 11 positions matching TRBD2. TRBV5-3 is marked as an open reading frame, function uncertain. This CDR3 has 15 residues. In DNA form, the CDR3 reads TGTGCCAGCAGCTTCGGGACTAGCGGTTTAAATACGCAGTATGTT. Translation: CASSFGTSGLNTQYV.

This clonotype was observed many times. V is TRBV13 and J is TRBJ1-2; perhaps TRBD1 as D (5 bases). CDR1 and CDR2 (germline): PRHDT, FYEKMQ (reference sequence). The CDR3 is 13 residues long. Trimming left V 6 bases short and J 2 bases short, with 10 bases between. CDR3 DNA sequence: TGTGCCAGCAGGGGCAGGGCGAACTATGGCTACACCTTC. Translation: CASRGRANYGYTF.

The J gene is TRBJ1-4, the V gene TRBV7-9, with 8 nucleotides matching TRBD1. The germline V gene encodes CDR1 SEHNR and CDR2 FQNEAQ (reference sequence). J was trimmed by 7 bases and V by 3 bases; bases with no gene match: 19. This CDR3 contains 19 residues. CDR3 nucleotides: TGTGCCAGCAGCTTCCCAGAGGGACAGGATTTCGAAGGGTCTGAAAAACTGTTTTTT. It specifies CASSFPEGQDFEGSEKLFF.

V is TRBV4-2 and J is TRBJ2-5; 8 bases are a match to TRBD1. The CDR3 consists of 16 residues. Trimming took 0 bases from V and 5 from J; bases not matched to a gene: 8. Germline loops: CDR1 LGHNA, CDR2 YNFKEQ. This chain's CDR3 is CASSQDMAGGWETQYF. CDR3 DNA sequence: TGTGCCAGCAGCCAAGATATGGCAGGGGGCTGGGAGACCCAGTACTTC.

For this clonotype: A much bigger clone sits one base away, suggesting this may be a read error. The chain carries TRBV6-5 and TRBJ1-1; D is unclear. Looked up from germline, CDR1 is MNHEY and CDR2 is SVGAGI. The CDR3 length is 15 residues. CDR3 DNA: TGTGCCAGCAAGTATTGGGCGGCCTTGAACTCTGAAGCTTTCTTT. Translated: CASKYWAALNSEAFF.

For this clonotype: Just one base apart from a much larger clone, this may be a read error. This chain uses TRBV4-2 with TRBJ2-7; D perhaps matches TRBD2 (6 bases). Germline values: CDR1 LGHNA, CDR2 YNFKEQ. CDR3 length equals 15 residues. The V and J ends lost 3 bases and 9 bases respectively, with 21 bases between them. The CDR3 spells CASSQQVGTVDAQYF. Written as DNA, the CDR3 is TGTGCCAGCAGCCAGCAGGTCGGGACTGTGGACGCGCAGTACTTC.

The J gene is TRBJ2-7, the V gene TRBV29-1; D gene uncertain. CDR1 is SQVTM, CDR2 ANQGSEA, per germline. This CDR3 is 15 amino acids long. V lost 0 bases and J lost 6, with 18 bases in between. The CDR3 protein is CSVEDPDSSNLEQYF. The DNA of the CDR3 is TGCAGCGTTGAAGATCCAGACTCCTCTAATCTCGAGCAGTACTTC.

This clonotype has just one count. Being one base from a much bigger clone, this may be a read error. The gene calls are TRBV5-1 and TRBJ2-3, with a weak D call TRBD1 (6 bases). The V and J ends lost 0 bases and 4 bases respectively, with 15 bases between them. CDR1 SGHRS and CDR2 YFSETQ come from the germline V gene. The CDR3 runs to 16 residues. As DNA, the CDR3 is TGCGCCAGCAGCTTGGTCAGGGGATACCGGTCAGATACGCAGTATTTT. Translation gives CASSLVRGYRSDTQYF. Based on the CDR3 plus reference TRBV5-1 and TRBJ2-3, the full variable domain is KAGVTQTPRYLIKTRGQQVTLSCSPISGHRSVSWYQQTPGQGLQFLFEYFSETQRNKGNFPGRFSGRQFSNSRSEMNVSTLELGDSALYLCASSLVRGYRSDTQYFGPGTRLTVL.

This clonotype was detected many times. This rearrangement joins TRBV24-1 to TRBJ2-1; the D gene is possibly TRBD2 (6 bases). This CDR3 comprises 13 residues. Trimming took 7 bases from V and 8 from J, leaving 14 bases between them. Germline CDR1 reads KGHDR; CDR2 reads SFDVKD. CDR3 in amino acids: CATRGGVGDEQFF. CDR3 in DNA: TGTGCCACCAGGGGGGGAGTGGGCGATGAGCAGTTCTTC.

The chain carries TRBV20-1 and TRBJ1-3; 8 nucleotides agree with TRBD1. CDR1 is DFQATT, CDR2 SNEGSKA, per germline (reference sequence). The CDR3 has 17 residues. V lost 1 base, J lost 0 bases, and 8 bases stayed unmatched. For the CDR3, the DNA is TGCAGTGCTAGAGTCCTACGGACAGGGCGCTCTGGAAACACCATATATTTT. Protein sequence: CSARVLRTGRSGNTIYF.

The rearrangement links TRBV20-1 to TRBJ1-2; perhaps TRBD1 as D (6 bases). V gave up 3 bases and J gave up 6 bases, with 35 bases separating them. This CDR3 comprises 20 residues. CDR1 is DFQATT and CDR2 is SNEGSKA in the germline V gene (reference sequence). Here the CDR3 reads CSARSPETLALQGQGNGYTF. For the CDR3, the DNA is TGCAGTGCTAGGTCCCCCGAAACCCTAGCACTTCAGGGGCAGGGGAATGGCTACACCTTC.

About this clonotype: A single base separates this from a much larger clone, so it may be a read error. The chain uses TRBV27 and TRBJ1-1; no definite D call. The CDR3 has 13 amino acids. In germline, CDR1 is MNHEY, CDR2 SMNVEV (reference sequence). This chain's CDR3 is CAGSFEMNTEAFF. The CDR3, as DNA: TGTGCCGGCAGTTTCGAAATGAACACTGAAGCTTTCTTT.

The rearrangement links TRBV12-3 or TRBV12-4 to TRBJ2-3; D tentatively fits TRBD1 or TRBD2 (6 bases each). Trimming shortened V by 3 bases and J by 2 bases, and 15 bases separated the two germline ends. The CDR3 extends over 16 amino acids. The CDR3 spells CASSFGGGTPTDTQYF. CDR3 in DNA: TGTGCCAGCAGTTTTGGTGGCGGGACACCCACAGATACGCAGTATTTT.